The entry below gives a single T cell receptor (beta chain) sequence along with its context. The antigen is not known. This sample is part of a study of Graves' ophthalmopathy and Graves' hyperthyroidism. RNA transcripts were the template, and TCR beta CDR3 regions were amplified from them. First-round RT-PCR employed HTBI primers, with a second-round multiplex PCR after it. TCRdb analysed the multiplex PCR reads with MiXCR anew, one entry per CDR3 protein. The table has under 350,000 distinct CDR3 sequences, 17% seen once. J gave up 2 bases and V 6 bases, and 9 bases lay outside the gene matches. The CDR3 contains 15 residues. Per the germline V gene, CDR1 is MRHNA and CDR2 is SNTAGT. Study observations and caveats: Among expanded thyroid clonotypes above 0.001 frequency, most also occurred in blood. Cross-validated, the 13-signature model showed 87.88%/81.08% sensitivity/specificity, and 80%/75% in the test set.

Orbital computed tomography, thyroid ultrasound, TRAb, serum thyroxine and clinical symptoms formed the basis of diagnosis. Sequencing was carried out using peripheral blood. The chain couples TRBV6-4 to TRBJ2-5; 7 nucleotides align to TRBD1. The TCR was taken from an adult man with Graves' ophthalmopathy. The CDR3 spells CASRTQGYWQETQYF. DNA for the CDR3: TGTGCCAGCAGAACACAGGGGTACTGGCAAGAGACCCAGTACTTC.